This TCR beta chain was recorded in a study of blood T cells in healthy people across ages. Germline assignment: CDR1 SGHTA and CDR2 FQGNSA. The CDR3 length is 16 residues. Deletions cut 1 base from V and 4 bases from J, with 15 bases between. Study results and caveats: Diversity was estimated from one million T cells, and these estimates were considered underestimates. When set beside aged donors, long-lived donors presented more naive CD4+ cells and higher diversity. As age increased, TCR beta diversity per million T cells fell in a roughly linear fashion.

A second roughly 6 to 11 cycle PCR used barcoded and J-beta primers. TCRdb analysed the 5' RACE reads with MiXCR anew, one entry per CDR3 protein. The table shows about 2 million distinct CDR3 sequences, with roughly 50% occurring only once. RNA extraction gave at least 5.5 micrograms of total RNA per sample. In regard to this clonotype: Its antigen is currently unknown.

The origin of this receptor is a woman aged 40 to 49 in good health. The sequenced material came from blood. The J gene is TRBJ2-3, the V gene TRBV7-2, with D tentatively TRBD1 or TRBD2 (6 bases each). The DNA of the CDR3 is TGTGCCAGCAGCTTAGGGCAGGGGAGGAACGCAGATACGCAGTATTTT. Amino acids: CASSLGQGRNADTQYF.